The TCR beta chain under discussion was sequenced for a study of blood T cell repertoires in COVID-19 (dated by TCRdb to the early 2020s). The study in broad terms: The collaborator samples originated in the United States, Italy and Spain and spanned the acute and convalescent phases of COVID-19. The material from the prospective study consisted of cDNA or gDNA derived from T cells, B-cell-depleted T cells, or PBMCs. Deeply sampled blood TCRbeta repertoires from subjects exposed to, actively infected with, or recovered from COVID-19 were included in the dataset. A freely available public database, intended as a resource for researchers studying the immune response to SARS-CoV-2, is where the repertoires were released. Samples were obtained from the ongoing ImmuneRACE study (first 160 participants) and from about 1,300 subjects provided by 6 global collaborators. Sample metadata almost always included a de-identified subject ID, COVID-19 status, age in years and sex. HLA class I and class II types, where available, came from metadata supplied by the sample provider rather than from assay-based typing.

Broad study findings and their caveats: The amount of clinical and demographic metadata varied by source and participant and was provided uncurated.

The collaborating institutions used their own protocols to collect whole blood in K2EDTA tubes. For TCRbeta analysis, collaborator samples were shipped as frozen whole blood, as isolated PBMCs, or as DNA extracted from either sample type. Remarks on this clone: Its antigen is not yet known. Base qualities are not at hand, and no much larger clone is one base apart.

Via the germline V gene, CDR1 is SGHDN and CDR2 FVKESK. The cysteine opens and the phenylalanine closes a CDR3 of 13 amino acids. Only the CDR3 region is kept as DNA, spanning 39 bases read in frame from base 1. Trimming takes 2 bases from V and 5 bases from J, and the germline ends sit 9 bases apart. The immunoSEQ Assay, a bias-controlled multiplex PCR, was used to amplify TCRbeta CDR3 regions from genomic DNA. Concerning the study's data processing: The number of nucleated cells in each sample was estimated by amplification of reference gene primers within the assay. To quantify the absolute abundance of each unique TCRbeta CDR3 rearrangement, sequence reads were collapsed and filtered. Productive Simpson clonality was computed per sample as the square root of Simpson's diversity index over productive rearrangements. Imported from immuneACCESS, the table was reduced by TCRdb to in-frame sequences with V and J called. These copies leave out some clones; in studies compared against another copy, an unresolved V gene accounts for under half, and the cause of the remainder is not known. V and J calls and clone size come straight from that table; D and trimming were deduced from the DNA. The sample has fewer than 300,000 clones on record, 82% of them singletons. Around 3.2% of the sample belongs to the ten largest clones.

The V and J segments used are TRBV14 and TRBJ1-2; the D segment could be TRBD1, given 6 matching bases. The clonotype comes from a woman between 18 and 30 years old with acute or convalescent COVID-19. The material sequenced was peripheral blood. The nucleotides are TGTGCCAGCAGCCAAAAGGGGGTTTATGGCTACACCTTC. Its protein is CASSQKGVYGYTF.